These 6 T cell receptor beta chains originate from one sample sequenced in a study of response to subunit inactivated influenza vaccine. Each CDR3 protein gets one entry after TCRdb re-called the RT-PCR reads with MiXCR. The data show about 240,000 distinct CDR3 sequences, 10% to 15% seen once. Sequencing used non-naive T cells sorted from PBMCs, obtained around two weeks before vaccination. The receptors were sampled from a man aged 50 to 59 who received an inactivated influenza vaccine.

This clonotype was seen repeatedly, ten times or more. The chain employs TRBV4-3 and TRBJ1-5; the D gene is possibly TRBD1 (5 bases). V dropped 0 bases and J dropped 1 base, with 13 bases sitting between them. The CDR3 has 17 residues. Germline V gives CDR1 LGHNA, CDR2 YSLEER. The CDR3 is CASSQDYGDFSNQPQHF. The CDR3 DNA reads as TGCGCCAGCAGCCAAGATTATGGGGACTTCAGCAATCAGCCCCAGCATTTT.

The CDR3 region has the DNA TGTGCCACCAGTTCTTTAGGACAAGCGAACACCGGGGAGCTGTTTTTT. Translating gives CATSSLGQANTGELFF. The V call is TRBV24-1, the J call TRBJ2-2, with a possible D match to TRBD1 (5 bases). Trimming removed 6 bases at V and 0 bases at J, with 13 bases between. Germline V gene lookup returns CDR1 KGHDR and CDR2 SFDVKD. The CDR3 contains 16 residues.

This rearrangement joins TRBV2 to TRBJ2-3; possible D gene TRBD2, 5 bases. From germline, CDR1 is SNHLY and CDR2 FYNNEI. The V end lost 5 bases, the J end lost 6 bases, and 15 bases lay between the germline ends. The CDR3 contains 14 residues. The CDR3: CASSRTEGADTQYF. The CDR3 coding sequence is TGTGCCAGCAGTCGGACTGAGGGCGCGGATACGCAGTATTTT.

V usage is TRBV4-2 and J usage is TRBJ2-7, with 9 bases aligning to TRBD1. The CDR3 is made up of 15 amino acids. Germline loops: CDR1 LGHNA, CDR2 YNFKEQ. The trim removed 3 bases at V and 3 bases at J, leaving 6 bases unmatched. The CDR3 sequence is CASSQGQGRGYEQYF. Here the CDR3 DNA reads TGTGCCAGCAGCCAGGGACAGGGACGCGGCTACGAGCAGTACTTC.

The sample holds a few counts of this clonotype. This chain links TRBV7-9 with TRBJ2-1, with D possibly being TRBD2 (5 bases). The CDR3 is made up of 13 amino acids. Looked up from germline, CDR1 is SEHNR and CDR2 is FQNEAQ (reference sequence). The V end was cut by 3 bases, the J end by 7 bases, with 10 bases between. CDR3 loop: CASSFPGKNEQFF. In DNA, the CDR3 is TGTGCCAGCAGCTTTCCGGGAAAAAATGAGCAGTTCTTC.

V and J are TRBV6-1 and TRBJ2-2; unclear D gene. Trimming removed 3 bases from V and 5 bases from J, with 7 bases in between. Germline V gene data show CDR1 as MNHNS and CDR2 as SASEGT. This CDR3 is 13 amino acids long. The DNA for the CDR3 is TGTGCCAGCAGTGAGCATGAGACCGGGGAGCTGTTTTTT. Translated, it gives CASSEHETGELFF.